The rows below give T cell receptor beta chains drawn from one sample of a study of T cell repertoires in cytomegalovirus infection. From the reads, TCRdb called clonotypes with MiXCR, one entry per CDR3 protein. The sample shows about 490,000 distinct CDR3 sequences, about 11% of them seen only once. Sequencing was done on a sample of PBMCs. All receptors derive from a human donor in good health (CMV status not recorded). Some clones in this sample may be carry-over from other donors' samples. CDR3s include the opening cysteine and the closing phenylalanine or tryptophan. The D gene is left open where the match is weak. Size tells how often a clone was seen (once, few, many) or the class of an expanded clone, and some rows leave it out.

>TRBJ2-2|TRBV11-2|TRBD2|few
TGTGCCAGCAGCTTAGATACGGGACTAGCGGGAGGGGCGGACACCGGGGAGCTGTTTTTT
CASSLDTGLAGGADTGELFF
>TRBJ1-6|TRBV5-1|TRBD1|once
TGCGCCAGCAGCTTGGGGTCGGGACAGGGGAATTCACCCCTCCACTTT
CASSLGSGQGNSPLHF
>TRBJ1-2|TRBV15|TRBD1|-
TGTGCCACCAGCACTAAGACAGGGGGCTATGGCTACACCTTC
CATSTKTGGYGYTF
>TRBJ1-1|TRBV7-2|TRBD1|many
TGTGCCAGCAGCCCCGGGACAGGGTTTAAAGCTTTCTTT
CASSPGTGFKAFF
>TRBJ1-2|TRBV5-1|-|many
TGCGCCAGCAGCTTGGGGTTCCTCCGGAAAATGAATGGCTACACCTTC
CASSLGFLRKMNGYTF
>TRBJ1-2|TRBV28|-|-
TGTGCCGTCCAGGAAGCATTTAGGGGCTACACCTTC
CAVQEAFRGYTF
>TRBJ2-7|TRBV2|TRBD1|-
TGTGCCAGCAGGGAACCGGGACAGGGAACCTACGAGCAGTACTTC
CASREPGQGTYEQYF
>TRBJ1-5|TRBV20-1|TRBD1|-
TGCAGTGCTAGAGGTATGACCGGGACAGGGGGCGGTCAGCCCCGGCATTTT
CSARGMTGTGGGQPRHF
>TRBJ2-5|TRBV9|-|few
TGTGCCAGCAGCGTAGGGCCAATTCAAGAGACCCAGTACTTC
CASSVGPIQETQYF
>TRBJ2-5|TRBV4-1|-|many
TGCGCCAGCAGCCAAGCCGGCGAACCTCAGGGGAGGGAGACCCAGTACTTC
CASSQAGEPQGRETQYF
>TRBJ2-7|TRBV6-6|TRBD2|many
TGTGCCAGCAGTTACCTGAGCGGGAGGCCCACCTACGAGCAGTACTTC
CASSYLSGRPTYEQYF
>TRBJ2-7|TRBV12-3/TRBV12-4|TRBD2|many
TGTGCCAGCAGGGATAGCGGGGGCCTCTACGAGCAGTACTTC
CASRDSGGLYEQYF
>TRBJ2-7|TRBV3-1|-|-
TGTGCCAGCAGCCTGAAATCCACCTACGAGCAGTACTTC
CASSLKSTYEQYF
>TRBJ1-1|TRBV7-2|-|many
TGTGCCAGCAGCTTTGGTGGGGGAGACAACACTGAAGCTTTCTTT
CASSFGGGDNTEAFF
>TRBJ2-7|TRBV29-1|TRBD1|few
TGCAGCGTAGGGACAGGGGATGAGCAGTACTTC
CSVGTGDEQYF
>TRBJ1-1|TRBV20-1|-|-
TGCAGTGCTAGTGACTATACCGAAGCTTTCTTT
CSASDYTEAFF
>TRBJ2-1|TRBV7-9|-|many
TGTGCCAGCAGCTCCTCGGGGTTTTGGGAGCAGTTCTTC
CASSSSGFWEQFF
>TRBJ2-5|TRBV11-2|-|many
TGTGCCAGCAGCCCCGAGTTCAGTTCCCAAGAGACCCAGTACTTC
CASSPEFSSQETQYF
>TRBJ1-5|TRBV12-3/TRBV12-4|-|-
TGTGCCAGCAGTTTAAGGTCTGTTAGCAATCAGCCCCAGCATTTT
CASSLRSVSNQPQHF
>TRBJ1-5|TRBV4-1|-|many
TGCGCCAGCAGCCAAAGGGTCGGGGATAGCAATCAGCCCCAGCATTTT
CASSQRVGDSNQPQHF
>TRBJ2-6|TRBV4-1|-|-
TGCGCCAGCAGCCAAGATACGGGCGGCTCTGGGGCCAACGTCCTGACTTTC
CASSQDTGGSGANVLTF
>TRBJ2-2|TRBV5-1|-|many
TGCGCCAGCAGCTACATGTACGGGGGCACCGGGGAGCTGTTTTTT
CASSYMYGGTGELFF
>TRBJ1-1|TRBV6-6|-|many
TGTGCCAGCAGCGAGACCAGCGGGTCTTCTGTAGCTTTCTTT
CASSETSGSSVAFF
>TRBJ2-7|TRBV12-5|-|many
TGTGCTAGTGGTTTGGATGGTATGGGCGAGCAGTACTTC
CASGLDGMGEQYF
>TRBJ2-5|TRBV24-1|-|-
TGTGCCACCAGTGATTCCAGACAATCAGAGACCCAGTACTTC
CATSDSRQSETQYF
>TRBJ2-5|TRBV28|-|few
TGTGCCAGCAGTTCCGGACAGTTCCAAGAGACCCAGTACTTC
CASSSGQFQETQYF
>TRBJ1-5|TRBV18|-|many
TGTGCCAGCTCACCGATGGGGACTCAGCCCCAGCATTTT
CASSPMGTQPQHF
>TRBJ1-2|TRBV5-4|-|many
TGTGCCAGCAGCTTGGGAGAGGGCTATGGCTACACCTTC
CASSLGEGYGYTF
>TRBJ1-2|TRBV4-1|-|-
TGCGCCAGCAGCCAAGACCCCGGGGTACCCGGCTACACCTTC
CASSQDPGVPGYTF
>TRBJ1-2|TRBV5-4|-|-
TGTGCCAGCAGCCCTACAGAGGATTCCTATGGCTACACCTTC
CASSPTEDSYGYTF
>TRBJ1-1|TRBV12-3/TRBV12-4|TRBD1|many
TGTGCCAGCAGGCGGGACAGGGAAGGGAGTGAAGCTTTCTTT
CASRRDREGSEAFF
>TRBJ2-5|TRBV7-2|TRBD2|many
TGTGCCAGCAGCTTTGGGACTAGCGGGGGAGAGACCCAGTACTTC
CASSFGTSGGETQYF
>TRBJ2-7|TRBV7-9|TRBD2|many
TGTGCCAGCAGCTCTCGGCGGGGTAGCGGGAGGTACGAGCAGTACTTC
CASSSRRGSGRYEQYF
>TRBJ2-1|TRBV5-1|TRBD2|-
TGCGCCAGCAGCTTCAGCGGGAGAGAGGTGAATGAGCAGTTCTTC
CASSFSGREVNEQFF
>TRBJ1-1|TRBV9|-|many
TGTGCCAGCAGCACCGGGCCGCAACTGAACACTGAAGCTTTCTTT
CASSTGPQLNTEAFF
>TRBJ1-1|TRBV28|-|many
TGTGCCAGCAGCCGACTACAGGGAAAGAACACTGAAGCTTTCTTT
CASSRLQGKNTEAFF
>TRBJ2-1|TRBV6-5|-|-
TGTGCCAGCAGTTACTCATCCCTCCTGGACAATGAGCAGTTCTTC
CASSYSSLLDNEQFF
>TRBJ2-5|TRBV7-2|-|many
TGTGCCAGCAGCTCGCCTGAAGGGACCCAGTACTTC
CASSSPEGTQYF
>TRBJ2-2|TRBV11-2|-|few
TGTGCCAGCAGCCCTAGAGGGTTCAGGGACACCGGGGAGCTGTTTTTT
CASSPRGFRDTGELFF
>TRBJ2-7|TRBV5-1|-|few
TGCGCCAGCAGCTTGGGTAAAGGGTACGAGCAGTACTTC
CASSLGKGYEQYF
>TRBJ2-1|TRBV20-1|TRBD1|-
TGCAGTGCTACCCGGGACAGGGGGCACAATGAGCAGTTCTTC
CSATRDRGHNEQFF
>TRBJ2-3|TRBV12-3/TRBV12-4|-|-
TGTGCCAGCAGTTTACGCGGACCCGGGACAGATACGCAGTATTTT
CASSLRGPGTDTQYF